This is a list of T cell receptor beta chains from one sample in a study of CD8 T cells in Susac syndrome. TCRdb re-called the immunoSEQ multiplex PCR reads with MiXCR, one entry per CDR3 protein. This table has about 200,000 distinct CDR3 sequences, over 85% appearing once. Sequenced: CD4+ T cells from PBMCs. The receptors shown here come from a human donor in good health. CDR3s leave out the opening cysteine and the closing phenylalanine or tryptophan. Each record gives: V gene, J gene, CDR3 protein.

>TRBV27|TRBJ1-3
ASSFYGPGNTIY
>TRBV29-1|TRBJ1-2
SVERALARYGYT
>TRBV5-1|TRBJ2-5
ASSPRPGRGQETQY
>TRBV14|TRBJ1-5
ASSQVLVQSNQPQH
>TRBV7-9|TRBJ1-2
ASSLTGTGRSRAYGYT
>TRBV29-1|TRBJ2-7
SVRGGETYEQY
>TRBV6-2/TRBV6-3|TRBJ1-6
ASSHSDRWDSPLH
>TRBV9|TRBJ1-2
ASSLLGQGVIGYT
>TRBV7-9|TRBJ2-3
ATPTPGLTSGRDTQY
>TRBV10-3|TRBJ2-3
AISSLEEDTQY
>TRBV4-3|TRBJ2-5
ASSQEIRLLMWETQY
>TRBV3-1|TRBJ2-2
ASSQGGIAGELF
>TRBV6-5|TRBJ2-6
ASSLNSGANVLT
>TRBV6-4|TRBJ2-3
ASSPSGSWDTQY
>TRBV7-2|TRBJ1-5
ASSLRVDDQPQH
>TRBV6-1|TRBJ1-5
ASSVGGQGAPH
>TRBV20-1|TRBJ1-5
SAIGGQLQPQH
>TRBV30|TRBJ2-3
AWNLFRDTQY
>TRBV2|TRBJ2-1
ASRTYYIGGKDNEQF